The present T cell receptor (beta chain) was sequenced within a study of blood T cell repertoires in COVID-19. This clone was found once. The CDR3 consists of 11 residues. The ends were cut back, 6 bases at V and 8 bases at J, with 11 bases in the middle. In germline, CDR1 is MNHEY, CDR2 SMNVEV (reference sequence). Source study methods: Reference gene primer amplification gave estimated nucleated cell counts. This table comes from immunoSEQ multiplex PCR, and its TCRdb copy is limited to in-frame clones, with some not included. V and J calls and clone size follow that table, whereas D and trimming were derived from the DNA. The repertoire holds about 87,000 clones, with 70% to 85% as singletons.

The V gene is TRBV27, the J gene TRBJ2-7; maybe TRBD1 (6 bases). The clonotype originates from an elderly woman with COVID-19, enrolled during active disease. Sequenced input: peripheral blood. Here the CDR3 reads CASRSGQQQYF. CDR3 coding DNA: TGTGCCAGCAGATCCGGACAGCAGCAGTACTTC.